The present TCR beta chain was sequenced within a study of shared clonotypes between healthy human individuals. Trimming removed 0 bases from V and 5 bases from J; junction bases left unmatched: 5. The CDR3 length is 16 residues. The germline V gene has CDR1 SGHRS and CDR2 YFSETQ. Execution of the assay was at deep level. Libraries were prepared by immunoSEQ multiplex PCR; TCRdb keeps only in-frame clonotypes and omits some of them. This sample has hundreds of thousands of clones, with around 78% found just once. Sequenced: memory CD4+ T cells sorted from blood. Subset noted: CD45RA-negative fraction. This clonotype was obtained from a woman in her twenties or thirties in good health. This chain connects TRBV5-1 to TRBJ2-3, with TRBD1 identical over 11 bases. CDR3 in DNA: TGCGCCAGCAGCTTGGTCTACGGGACAGGGGGAGATACGCAGTATTTT. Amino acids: CASSLVYGTGGDTQYF.